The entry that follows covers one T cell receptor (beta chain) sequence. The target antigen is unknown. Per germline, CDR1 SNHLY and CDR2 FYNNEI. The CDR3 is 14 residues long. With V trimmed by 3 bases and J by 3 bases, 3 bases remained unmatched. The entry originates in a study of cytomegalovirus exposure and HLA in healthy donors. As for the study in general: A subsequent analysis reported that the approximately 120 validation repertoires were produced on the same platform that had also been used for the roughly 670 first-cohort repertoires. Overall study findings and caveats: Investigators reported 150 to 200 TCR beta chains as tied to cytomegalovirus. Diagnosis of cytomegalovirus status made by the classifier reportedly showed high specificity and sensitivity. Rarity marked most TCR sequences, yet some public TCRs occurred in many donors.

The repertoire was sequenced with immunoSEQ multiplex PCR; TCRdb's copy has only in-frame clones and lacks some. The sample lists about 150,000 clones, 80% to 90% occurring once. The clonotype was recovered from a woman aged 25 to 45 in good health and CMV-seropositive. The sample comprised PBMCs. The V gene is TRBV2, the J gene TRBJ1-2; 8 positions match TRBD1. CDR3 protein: CASSDQTGDYGYTF. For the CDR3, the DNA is TGTGCCAGCAGTGACCAGACAGGGGACTATGGCTACACCTTC. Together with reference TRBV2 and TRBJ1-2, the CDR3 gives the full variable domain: EPEVTQTPSHQVTQMGQEVILRCVPISNHLYFYWYRQILGQKVEFLVSFYNNEISEKSEIFDDQFSVERPDGSNFTLKIRSTKLEDSAMYFCASSDQTGDYGYTFGSGTRLTVV.